The following is a T cell receptor (beta chain) sequence with its context. CDR3 regions of TCR beta were amplified from RNA transcripts. An opening RT-PCR round employed HTBI primers and preceded a second-round multiplex PCR. TCRdb reprocessed the multiplex PCR reads via MiXCR and lists one record per CDR3 protein. The sample carries more than 1,000,000 distinct CDR3 sequences, about 36% recorded once. These data are taken from a study of Graves' ophthalmopathy and Graves' hyperthyroidism. The wider study: If no ophthalmopathy appeared within 18 months of follow-up, hyperthyroidism was termed stable.

The specimen sequenced was peripheral blood or thyroid tissue (not recorded which). The receptor was isolated from an adult man with Graves' hyperthyroidism.

The DNA of the CDR3 is TGTGCCAGCAGTAGGTCGGGGGTAGCCTACGAGCAGTACTTC. Its translation is CASSRSGVAYEQYF. This chain connects TRBV14 to TRBJ2-7, with D possibly being TRBD2 (6 bases). CDR3 length: 14 amino acids. The V gene lost 6 bases and the J gene lost 2 bases, with 14 bases spanning the gap. Germline CDR1 SGHDN, CDR2 FVKESK.